This entry concerns a single T cell receptor (beta chain). Its antigen is unknown. Per the germline V gene, CDR1 is SGHNT and CDR2 is YYREEE (reference sequence). V gave up 0 bases and J gave up 5 bases, with 11 bases separating them. The CDR3 is made up of 14 amino acids. Constant-region reverse primers amplified full-length variable regions, followed by semi-nested Nested Universal Primer A PCR. TCRdb processed the 5' RACE reads anew with MiXCR; each CDR3 protein has one entry. The table has over 10,000 distinct CDR3 sequences, about 51% seen once; the top ten hold 9.5% to 15%. Cells sorted as Tregs were CD4+, CD25+ and CD127-/low. Study outcomes and limitations: Tumor-infiltrating Treg TCR alpha and beta sequences overlapped most with tumor naive CD4+ T cells, then blood naive. Larger-cohort validation covered only one TCR beta V-J rearrangement.

The sequencing input was tumor-infiltrating Tregs sorted from the breast tumor. The clonotype was recovered from a female donor with breast cancer. The V call is TRBV5-4, the J call TRBJ2-5; D unresolved. The CDR3 sequence: CASSLGTTEETQYF. In DNA, the CDR3 is TGTGCCAGCAGCTTGGGGACGACTGAGGAGACCCAGTACTTC.